The 27 T cell receptor beta chains in this list originate from one sample, sequenced in a study of blood T cell repertoires in COVID-19. TCRdb keeps only in-frame clones here, not all; method: immunoSEQ multiplex PCR. Seen here are 200,000 to 300,000 clones, 70% to 90% observed once, and the top ten hold roughly 1.9%. Sequenced input: peripheral blood. The origin of the receptors is a man aged 25 to 40 with active or convalescent COVID-19.

This chain uses TRBV18 with TRBJ2-5; TRBD1 aligns across 7 bases. The CDR3 extends over 15 amino acids. V lost 1 base to trimming and J lost 2 bases; unmatched junction nucleotides: 4. CDR1 is KGHSH, CDR2 LQKENI, per germline. CDR3 coding DNA: TGTGCCAGCTCACCACAGCACAGGGGACAAGAGACCCAGTACTTC. Translated, it gives CASSPQHRGQETQYF. Drawing the rest from reference TRBV18 and TRBJ2-5, the complete variable domain is NAGVMQNPRHLVRRRGQEARLRCSPMKGHSHVYWYRQLPEEGLKFMVYLQKENIIDESGMPKERFSAEFPKEGPSILRIQQVVRGDSAAYFCASSPQHRGQETQYFGPGTRLLVL.

The chain is built from TRBV6-1 and TRBJ1-2, with a weak D call TRBD1 (6 bases). V lost 3 bases and J 2 bases, leaving 16 bases between the germline ends. Germline CDR1 and CDR2: MNHNS and SASEGT. This CDR3 is 16 amino acids long. The CDR3 sequence: CASSDQPGQGNYGYTF. The DNA for the CDR3 is TGTGCCAGCAGTGACCAACCGGGACAAGGAAACTATGGCTACACCTTC.

The chain uses TRBV7-2 and TRBJ2-5; 10 bases are shared with TRBD2. Per germline, CDR1 SGHTA and CDR2 FQGNSA. J was trimmed by 1 base and V by 5 bases; bases with no gene match: 10. This CDR3 region has 17 residues. CDR3: CASSPRTSGTSQETQYF. The CDR3 DNA reads TGTGCCAGCAGCCCTCGGACTAGCGGCACTAGCCAAGAGACCCAGTACTTC.

V usage is TRBV11-2 and J usage is TRBJ2-7; 11 nucleotides line up with TRBD2. Germline V CDR1 and CDR2: SGHAT, FQNNGV. The J segment lost 2 bases and the V segment lost 1 base, leaving 1 base of the junction unmatched. The length of the CDR3 is 15 residues. CDR3 loop: CASSLGSGGAYEQYF. The CDR3 region has the DNA TGTGCCAGCAGCTTAGGTAGCGGGGGGGCCTACGAGCAGTACTTC.

The J gene is TRBJ2-5, the V gene TRBV5-1; 9 bases line up with TRBD1. The CDR3 covers 13 residues. With V trimmed by 5 bases and J by 4 bases, 3 bases remained unmatched. Germline V lookup: CDR1 SGHRS, CDR2 YFSETQ. In DNA, the CDR3 is TGCGCCAGCAGTACAGGGGGCGGAGAGACCCAGTACTTC. Protein: CASSTGGGETQYF.

The V and J genes are TRBV2 and TRBJ1-2, with TRBD1 matching over 8 bases. Germline V lookup: CDR1 SNHLY, CDR2 FYNNEI. There are 15 residues in the CDR3. Trimming took 2 bases from V and 1 from J; bases not matched to a gene: 3. This CDR3 is CASSERTGLNYGYTF. For the CDR3, the DNA is TGTGCCAGCAGTGAAAGGACAGGGCTTAACTATGGCTACACCTTC. Drawing the rest from reference TRBV2 and TRBJ1-2, the complete variable domain is EPEVTQTPSHQVTQMGQEVILRCVPISNHLYFYWYRQILGQKVEFLVSFYNNEISEKSEIFDDQFSVERPDGSNFTLKIRSTKLEDSAMYFCASSERTGLNYGYTFGSGTRLTVV.

This clone was recorded a few times. The chain combines TRBV7-2 with TRBJ2-6; 8 bases agree with TRBD1. Unmatched junction bases numbered 12, after V lost 5 bases and J lost 0 bases. CDR3 length: 19 amino acids. Germline loops: CDR1 SGHTA, CDR2 FQGNSA. This CDR3 is CASSTSTAGGISGANVLTF. The DNA for the CDR3 is TGTGCCAGCAGCACAAGTACGGCAGGGGGCATCTCTGGGGCCAACGTCCTGACTTTC.

This sequence joins TRBV5-4 and TRBJ1-4, with a weak D call TRBD1 (6 bases). The CDR3 contains 16 residues. Trimming stripped 5 bases from V and 5 bases from J, with 19 bases between. Per germline, CDR1 SGHNT and CDR2 YYREEE (reference sequence). CDR3 region: CASSRSAARGNEKLFF. DNA for the CDR3: TGTGCCAGCAGTCGTTCCGCCGCGAGGGGGAATGAAAAACTGTTTTTT.

The chain recombines TRBV7-8 with TRBJ1-4; D is undetermined. Per germline, CDR1 SGHVS and CDR2 FQNEAQ. CDR3 size: 16 residues. Trimming took 2 bases from V and 0 from J, leaving 10 bases between them. CDR3 nucleotide sequence: TGTGCCAGCAGCTTACCCCCCAGTGCAACTAATGAAAAACTGTTTTTT. This gives the protein CASSLPPSATNEKLFF.

The CDR3 loop is CASSGTAGGPADTQYF. For the CDR3, the DNA is TGTGCCAGCAGCGGCACAGCGGGGGGGCCGGCAGATACGCAGTATTTT. The genes are TRBV9 and TRBJ2-3; TRBD2 aligns across 10 bases. V trimming: 3 bases; J trimming: 4 bases; junction bases outside the gene matches: 8. The length of the CDR3 is 16 residues. Looked up from germline, CDR1 is SGDLS and CDR2 is YYNGEE.

The chain couples TRBV5-1 to TRBJ2-3, with TRBD1 identical over 10 bases. This CDR3 is 15 amino acids long. Germline CDR1 reads SGHRS; CDR2 reads YFSETQ. Unmatched junction bases numbered 2, after V lost 0 bases and J lost 4 bases. Here the CDR3 reads CASSLDGQGADTQYF. The DNA of the CDR3 is TGCGCCAGCAGCTTGGACGGACAGGGGGCAGATACGCAGTATTTT.

The chain employs TRBV20-1 and TRBJ2-1, with 7 bases lining up with TRBD1. The CDR3 runs to 15 residues. V shed 3 bases, J shed 8 bases, and the junction held 13 bases outside the gene matches. Germline lookup yields CDR1 DFQATT and CDR2 SNEGSKA (reference sequence). CDR3 residues: CSASPGTADFDEQFF. The CDR3 DNA follows: TGCAGTGCTAGTCCCGGGACAGCGGATTTCGATGAGCAGTTCTTC.

The V call is TRBV2, the J call TRBJ2-1; the match to TRBD2 covers 11 bases. Looked up from germline, CDR1 is SNHLY and CDR2 is FYNNEI. V lost 8 bases to trimming and J lost 3 bases; unmatched junction nucleotides: 3. This CDR3 is 14 amino acids long. The CDR3 bases are TGTGCCAGCCCGACTAGCGGGGACTACAATGAGCAGTTCTTC. It codes for CASPTSGDYNEQFF.

This clone was seen just once. The chain has TRBV18 and TRBJ2-7, with 12 bases fitting TRBD1. This CDR3 contains 15 residues. From germline, CDR1 is KGHSH and CDR2 LQKENI. V shed 2 bases and J 6 bases; nucleotides not matched to a gene: 5. The CDR3 sequence: CASSPSGTGGLEQYF. DNA for the CDR3: TGTGCCAGCTCACCATCCGGGACAGGGGGCCTCGAGCAGTACTTC.

This clone is a singleton in its sample. This chain uses TRBV6-1 with TRBJ2-2; 8 bases are a match to TRBD2. The CDR3 loop spans 16 amino acids. Germline-derived CDR1 and CDR2 are MNHNS and SASEGT. After removal of 3 bases from V and 0 bases from J, the junction contained 3 bases not matched to a gene. CDR3 nucleotide sequence: TGTGCCAGCAGTGAGGGGGGACTAGCGAACACCGGGGAGCTGTTTTTT. It encodes CASSEGGLANTGELFF.

The genes are TRBV9 and TRBJ2-1, with D perhaps TRBD2 (5 bases). There are 17 residues in the CDR3. Germline lookup yields CDR1 SGDLS and CDR2 YYNGEE. The V end lost 4 bases, the J end lost 3 bases, and 20 bases lay between the germline ends. The CDR3 DNA sequence: TGTGCCAGCAGCACCCGGGGTGATCCCCGGGTCTACAATGAGCAGTTCTTC. Its translation: CASSTRGDPRVYNEQFF. Variable domain in full (rest from reference TRBV9 and TRBJ2-1): DSGVTQTPKHLITATGQRVTLRCSPRSGDLSVYWYQQSLDQGLQFLIQYYNGEERAKGNILERFSAQQFPDLHSELNLSSLELGDSALYFCASSTRGDPRVYNEQFFGPGTRLTVL.

This clone was recorded only once. V usage is TRBV4-1 and J usage is TRBJ1-1; D is unresolved. The CDR3 totals 15 residues. The germline V and J ends were trimmed by 0 bases and 4 bases, with 12 bases remaining between them. From germline, CDR1 is MGHRA and CDR2 YSYEKL. CDR3: CASSQESVAGTEAFF. The CDR3 DNA is TGCGCCAGCAGCCAAGAAAGCGTTGCTGGCACTGAAGCTTTCTTT.

The DNA for the CDR3 is TGTGCCAGCAGCTTACGGTCACCCCTCCACTTT. Protein: CASSLRSPLHF. This chain connects TRBV7-2 to TRBJ1-6; no clear D gene. The CDR3 contains 11 residues. The germline gives CDR1 SGHTA, CDR2 FQGNSA. V was shortened by 2 bases and J by 10 bases, with 3 bases between the two germline ends.

This clone occurred a few times. The chain couples TRBV29-1 to TRBJ2-3; the match to TRBD2 covers 12 bases. The germline gives CDR1 SQVTM, CDR2 ANQGSEA. The J segment lost 4 bases and the V segment lost 4 bases, leaving 6 bases of the junction unmatched. The CDR3 covers 15 residues. CDR3 nucleotides: TGCAGCGTTGCGAACCCTAGCGGGGGGGCAGATACGCAGTATTTT. It translates to CSVANPSGGADTQYF.

This chain uses TRBV19 with TRBJ2-1, with TRBD1 matching 8 bases. The CDR3 has 14 residues. Trimming took 7 bases from V and 7 from J; bases not matched to a gene: 9. Germline V gene data show CDR1 as LNHDA and CDR2 as SQIVND (reference sequence). The CDR3, as DNA: TGTGCCAGTAAGACAGGGGCGGGGAAGAATGAGCAGTTCTTC. This translates into CASKTGAGKNEQFF.

This chain uses TRBV30 with TRBJ1-3, with TRBD1 as a possible D gene (6 bases). The CDR3 runs to 15 residues. The ends were cut back, 0 bases at V and 10 bases at J, with 19 bases in the middle. Germline CDR1 and CDR2: GTSNPN and SVGIG (reference sequence). CDR3: CAWSVPGGNRGTIYF. The CDR3 region has the DNA TGTGCCTGGAGTGTACCTGGGGGCAACCGCGGGACCATATATTTT.

The chain couples TRBV5-8 to TRBJ1-2; no firm D call. This CDR3 comprises 14 residues. Between the trimmed V and J ends, which lost 6 bases and 4 bases, there was a span of 16 bases. The germline CDR1 and CDR2 sequences are SGHTS and YDEGEE. The DNA of the CDR3 is TGTGCCAGCACCCTCGGGGTTTTCGGCTATGGCTACACCTTC. This codes for CASTLGVFGYGYTF.

This chain links TRBV2 with TRBJ2-7; 8 nucleotides line up with TRBD1. Per germline, CDR1 SNHLY and CDR2 FYNNEI. With V trimmed by 11 bases and J by 5 bases, 8 bases remained unmatched. CDR3 length: 12 residues. The CDR3 region is CARGQGVHEQYF. The CDR3 bases are TGTGCCCGAGGACAGGGAGTCCACGAGCAGTACTTC. Together with reference TRBV2 and TRBJ2-7, the CDR3 gives the full variable domain: EPEVTQTPSHQVTQMGQEVILRCVPISNHLYFYWYRQILGQKVEFLVSFYNNEISEKSEIFDDQFSVERPDGSNFTLKIRSTKLEDSAMYFCARGQGVHEQYFGPGTRLTVT.

In its sample, this clone was seen once. The chain links TRBV19 to TRBJ1-1; no clear D gene. Trimming stripped 3 bases from V and 3 bases from J, with 8 bases between. In germline, CDR1 is LNHDA, CDR2 SQIVND (reference sequence). The CDR3 runs 13 residues. This chain's CDR3 is CASSIQVDTEAFF. CDR3 sequence (DNA): TGTGCCAGTAGTATCCAGGTGGACACTGAAGCTTTCTTT.

J is TRBJ2-1 and V is TRBV4-3; 12 bases match TRBD2. Germline assignment: CDR1 LGHNA and CDR2 YSLEER. V was clipped by 2 bases and J by 7 bases; unmatched bases: 6. The CDR3 is 16 residues long. The CDR3 here is CASSQLLAGGVNEQFF. For the CDR3, the DNA is TGCGCCAGCAGCCAACTACTAGCGGGGGGAGTAAATGAGCAGTTCTTC.

The chain employs TRBV7-2 and TRBJ1-2; 7 bases line up with TRBD1. The junction had 3 bases not matched to a gene; V was cut back by 3 bases and J by 2 bases. CDR1 is SGHTA, CDR2 FQGNSA, per germline. The CDR3 has 14 residues. CDR3 sequence (DNA): TGTGCCAGCAGCTTTTGGGGACAGAACTATGGCTACACCTTC. It yields the protein CASSFWGQNYGYTF.

The J gene is TRBJ2-7, the V gene TRBV7-9; TRBD1 is a possible D gene (6 bases). CDR1 is SEHNR, CDR2 FQNEAQ, per germline (reference sequence). The V gene lost 0 bases and the J gene lost 3 bases, with 15 bases spanning the gap. The CDR3 sequence is 16 residues long. The CDR3 DNA reads as TGTGCCAGCAGCTTAGCGATGGACAGCTGGAGCTACGAGCAGTACTTC. Translating it yields CASSLAMDSWSYEQYF.